The 11 T cell receptor beta chains below were found in one sample sequenced in a study of CD8+CD57+ T cells in acquired aplastic anemia. Patients who underwent sequencing had shown CD8+CD57+ cell expansion by flow cytometry. Profiles of TCR beta VDJ and CDR3 were generated from a genomic DNA template. One entry per CDR3 protein results from TCRdb running MiXCR on the reads. The data contain tens of thousands of distinct CDR3 sequences, 60% to 75% of them singletons. Sample: sorted CD4+, CD8+, or CD8+CD57+ T cells (not recorded which) from PBMCs. These receptors came from a human donor with aplastic anemia.

The V and J genes are TRBV7-9 and TRBJ2-3; D possibly uses TRBD1 or TRBD2 (7 bases each). Per the germline V gene, CDR1 is SEHNR and CDR2 is FQNEAQ (reference sequence). Trimming took 5 bases from V and 2 from J, leaving 14 bases between them. The CDR3 runs 15 residues. The CDR3 coding sequence is TGTGCCAGCAGCCGCAGGGGGGGGATCACAGATACGCAGTATTTT. Its translation is CASSRRGGITDTQYF.

This sequence joins TRBV7-2 and TRBJ1-1, with unresolved D. V lost 4 bases and J 1 base, leaving 13 bases between the germline ends. CDR1 is SGHTA, CDR2 FQGNSA, per germline. The CDR3 loop spans 15 amino acids. The CDR3 DNA sequence: TGTGCCAGCAGCTCCCATATTGAACCGAACACTGAAGCTTTCTTT. This translates into CASSSHIEPNTEAFF.

The chain combines TRBV6-5 with TRBJ2-7; TRBD1 matches 9 bases. The CDR3 consists of 14 residues. The germline V gene has CDR1 MNHEY and CDR2 SVGAGI. V shed 4 bases and J 6 bases; nucleotides not matched to a gene: 7. The CDR3 sequence: CASSFPGTGSEQYF. Written as DNA, the CDR3 is TGTGCCAGCAGTTTCCCAGGGACAGGGAGCGAGCAGTACTTC.

This chain connects TRBV7-9 to TRBJ2-7; no definite D call. Looked up from germline, CDR1 is SEHNR and CDR2 is FQNEAQ (reference sequence). Trimming removed 11 bases at V and 4 bases at J, with 18 bases between. The CDR3 consists of 13 residues. The CDR3: CAVFLPPTYEQYF. CDR3 bases: TGTGCCGTTTTCCTCCCGCCCACTTACGAGCAGTACTTC.

The rearrangement joins TRBV9 to TRBJ2-5; D may be TRBD1 or TRBD2 (5 bases each). Trimming left V 1 base short and J 1 base short, with 11 bases between. CDR3 length equals 15 residues. The germline V gene encodes CDR1 SGDLS and CDR2 YYNGEE. Here the CDR3 reads CASSVLGGGQETQYF. As DNA, the CDR3 is TGTGCCAGCAGCGTATTAGGTGGGGGCCAAGAGACCCAGTACTTC.

This clonotype has more than one count but fewer than ten. This sequence joins TRBV15 and TRBJ1-2, with unresolved D. The CDR3 runs to 12 residues. The ends were cut back, 4 bases at V and 5 bases at J, with 8 bases in the middle. CDR1 and CDR2 from the germline V gene are LNHNV and YYDKDF (reference sequence). This CDR3 is CATSTERYGYTF. The CDR3, as DNA: TGTGCCACCAGCACAGAAAGATATGGCTACACCTTC.

With regard to this clonotype: The junction does not match germline at one end; this may be a read error. This rearrangement joins TRBV6-1 to TRBJ1-6; TRBD1 is a possible D gene (6 bases). The length of the CDR3 is 12 residues. From germline, CDR1 is MNHNS and CDR2 SASEGT. The CDR3 reads CASKDSRPPPHF. CDR3 in DNA: TGTGCCAGCAAGGACAGCCGACCACCCCCCCACTTT.

This chain uses TRBV24-1 with TRBJ1-1; D is uncertain. The CDR3 is 13 residues long. With 5 bases removed from V and 4 bases from J, the gap between germline ends came to 10 bases. In germline, CDR1 is KGHDR, CDR2 SFDVKD. CDR3 DNA sequence: TGTGCCACCAGTGGGACGGACTTCACTGAAGCTTTCTTT. It specifies CATSGTDFTEAFF.

This chain links TRBV20-1 with TRBJ2-7; 10 nucleotides agree with TRBD1. CDR1 is DFQATT, CDR2 SNEGSKA, per germline (reference sequence). Germline trimming cut 7 bases from V and 3 bases from J; bases unmatched to any gene: 15. The CDR3 extends over 16 amino acids. The CDR3 sequence is CSVTTPRGTGVYEQYF. CDR3 in DNA: TGCAGTGTAACAACCCCCAGGGGGACAGGGGTCTACGAGCAGTACTTC.

The genes are TRBV6-2 or TRBV6-3 and TRBJ2-7; D is ambiguous. Looked up from germline, CDR1 is MNHEY and CDR2 is SVGEGT. The V gene lost 2 bases and the J gene lost 5 bases, with 7 bases spanning the gap. The CDR3 contains 12 residues. The CDR3 coding sequence is TGTGCCAGCAGTTACAATAGGGACGAGCAGTACTTC. This codes for CASSYNRDEQYF.

CDR3 nucleotides: TGTGCCAGTAGTGTTAGCGGAACCACAGATACGCAGTATTTT. Its protein is CASSVSGTTDTQYF. The genes are TRBV19 and TRBJ2-3; the D gene is possibly TRBD2 (6 bases). CDR1 is LNHDA and CDR2 is SQIVND in the germline V gene (reference sequence). The CDR3 covers 14 residues. With 5 bases removed from V and 2 bases from J, the gap between germline ends came to 11 bases.